A single sample is the source of the 26 T cell receptor beta chains below, sequenced in a study of control samples from healthy donors and cancer patients. Profiled with immunoSEQ multiplex PCR; TCRdb holds only in-frame clones, not every one. The sample includes around 80,000 clones, 90% to 95% of them seen just once. Specimen: blood. Receptors were obtained from a man aged 50 or older in good health.

This clone was recorded once. This rearrangement joins TRBV6-5 to TRBJ1-5; D unresolved. The ends were cut back, 10 bases at V and 0 bases at J, with 13 bases in the middle. The V gene's germline CDR1 is MNHEY and CDR2 SVGAGI. The CDR3 runs 14 residues. CDR3 amino acids: CATLLGISNQPQHF. The CDR3 DNA follows: TGTGCCACCCTACTAGGGATTAGCAATCAGCCCCAGCATTTT.

This clone was observed a single time. This rearrangement joins TRBV10-2 to TRBJ1-6; TRBD1 is a possible D gene (5 bases). The V gene's germline CDR1 is WSHSY and CDR2 SAAADI. The CDR3 spans 15 residues. The V end lost 3 bases, the J end lost 7 bases, and 13 bases lay between the germline ends. DNA for the CDR3: TGCGCCAGCAGTGAAGCTATCGGGGGGAATTCACCCCTCCACTTT. As protein: CASSEAIGGNSPLHF.

This CDR3 is CASSARASKDSPLHF. Here the CDR3 DNA reads TGTGCCAGCAGCGCCCGGGCCTCAAAGGATTCACCCCTCCACTTT. This rearrangement joins TRBV7-8 to TRBJ1-6, with D hard to call. Trimming took 5 bases from V and 8 from J, leaving 16 bases between them. Germline CDR1 reads SGHVS; CDR2 reads FQNEAQ. The CDR3 contains 15 residues. The variable domain in full, with the rest retrieved from reference TRBV7-8 and TRBJ1-6, is GAGVSQSPRYKVAKRGQDVALRCDPISGHVSLFWYQQALGQGPEFLTYFQNEAQLDKSGLPSDRFFAERPEGSVSTLKIQRTQQEDSAVYLCASSARASKDSPLHFGNGTRLTVT.

This sequence joins TRBV7-2 and TRBJ1-1; 8 bases match TRBD1. The V gene's germline CDR1 is SGHTA and CDR2 FQGNSA. The CDR3 totals 14 residues. The V and J ends lost 5 bases and 10 bases, in that order; junction bases with no gene match: 12. The CDR3 spells CASSNQPGTGVAFF. The CDR3 bases are TGTGCCAGCAGCAATCAGCCCGGGACAGGAGTAGCTTTCTTT.

V usage is TRBV19 and J usage is TRBJ1-5; D is possibly TRBD1 (6 bases). V was pared by 2 bases and J by 4 bases, with 9 bases between. Germline-derived CDR1 and CDR2 are LNHDA and SQIVND (reference sequence). The CDR3 covers 14 residues. DNA of the CDR3: TGTGCCAGTAGTATAACAGGGTTTAATCAGCCCCAGCATTTT. It is translated as CASSITGFNQPQHF.

The rearrangement uses TRBV11-2 and TRBJ1-2; D is undetermined. CDR3 length: 13 residues. CDR1 SGHAT and CDR2 FQNNGV come from the germline V gene. Trimming left V 0 bases short and J 5 bases short, with 7 bases between. The CDR3 DNA reads as TGTGCCAGCAGCTTAGAAGGGAGTTATGGCTACACCTTC. The encoded protein is CASSLEGSYGYTF.

J is TRBJ1-2 and V is TRBV5-1; D is ambiguous. V dropped 1 base and J dropped 3 bases, with 7 bases sitting between them. The CDR3 runs 13 residues. CDR1 is SGHRS, CDR2 YFSETQ, per germline. CDR3 amino acids: CASSLSPDYGYTF. The CDR3 coding sequence is TGCGCCAGCAGCTTGTCGCCGGACTATGGCTACACCTTC. The entire variable domain, with the rest obtained from reference TRBV5-1 and TRBJ1-2, is as follows: KAGVTQTPRYLIKTRGQQVTLSCSPISGHRSVSWYQQTPGQGLQFLFEYFSETQRNKGNFPGRFSGRQFSNSRSEMNVSTLELGDSALYLCASSLSPDYGYTFGSGTRLTVV.

The genes are TRBV18 and TRBJ1-1; the D is unclear. Looked up from germline, CDR1 is KGHSH and CDR2 is LQKENI. The V end lost 3 bases, the J end lost 7 bases, and 15 bases lay between the germline ends. The CDR3 is 14 amino acids. The CDR3 bases are TGTGCCAGCTCACCCGGGTGGGAAACAGATGAAGCTTTCTTT. Amino acids: CASSPGWETDEAFF.

The chain employs TRBV25-1 and TRBJ1-1, with D maybe TRBD1 (5 bases). V was shortened by 2 bases and J by 9 bases, with 16 bases between the two germline ends. Germline V gives CDR1 MGHDK, CDR2 SYGVNS. This CDR3 comprises 14 residues. CDR3 amino acids: CASSEIAAGPKAFF. DNA of the CDR3: TGTGCCAGCAGTGAAATCGCGGCGGGACCAAAAGCTTTCTTT.

V gene TRBV11-3 combines with J gene TRBJ2-3; TRBD1 matches at 8 bases. J lost 2 bases, V lost 5 bases, and 6 bases had no gene match. The CDR3 totals 15 residues. Per the germline V gene, CDR1 is SGHNT and CDR2 is YENEEA. Here the CDR3 reads CASSLGQDYTDTQYF. Here the CDR3 DNA reads TGTGCCAGCAGCCTGGGACAGGACTACACAGATACGCAGTATTTT.

The chain is built from TRBV5-1 and TRBJ1-3; TRBD1 agrees at 7 bases. This CDR3 comprises 16 residues. Trimming cost V 4 bases and J 4 bases; bases outside gene matches: 11. Germline CDR1 and CDR2: SGHRS and YFSETQ. The CDR3 reads CASSAGTVLRGNTIYF. The CDR3 nucleotides are TGCGCCAGCAGCGCCGGGACAGTCCTCCGGGGAAACACCATATATTTT. The full variable domain, its missing parts supplied by reference TRBV5-1 and TRBJ1-3, is KAGVTQTPRYLIKTRGQQVTLSCSPISGHRSVSWYQQTPGQGLQFLFEYFSETQRNKGNFPGRFSGRQFSNSRSEMNVSTLELGDSALYLCASSAGTVLRGNTIYFGEGSWLTVV.

The chain couples TRBV29-1 to TRBJ2-6; D is possibly TRBD1 or TRBD2 (6 bases each). The CDR3 has 16 amino acids. Germline V gene sequence: CDR1 SQVTM, CDR2 ANQGSEA. Trimming removed 7 bases from V and 0 bases from J, with 16 bases in between. In nucleotides, the CDR3 is TGCAGCGCCCGGGGGACATCCGACTCTGGGGCCAACGTCCTGACTTTC. Its protein product is CSARGTSDSGANVLTF.

This chain connects TRBV6-5 to TRBJ2-1; 12 bases line up with TRBD1. The germline V gene has CDR1 MNHEY and CDR2 SVGAGI. The CDR3 loop spans 15 amino acids. V trimming: 8 bases; J trimming: 10 bases; junction bases outside the gene matches: 12. The CDR3 DNA sequence: TGTGCCAGCGGTCTAGGGGACAGGGGGCTTCGGGAGCAGTTCTTC. Translating it yields CASGLGDRGLREQFF.

The J gene is TRBJ1-5, the V gene TRBV30; 8 positions match TRBD1. The CDR3 is 12 residues long. Germline CDR1 reads GTSNPN; CDR2 reads SVGIG (reference sequence). J lost 6 bases, V lost 7 bases, and 5 bases had no gene match. The CDR3 region is CASGQGGQPQHF. The CDR3 region has the DNA TGTGCCTCCGGACAGGGAGGTCAGCCCCAGCATTTT.

The rearrangement joins TRBV3-1 (or the pseudogene TRBV3-2) to TRBJ2-5, with 7 bases fitting TRBD2. Germline V gene data show CDR1 as LGHDT and CDR2 as YNNKEL (reference sequence). J gave up 1 base and V 3 bases, and 5 bases lay outside the gene matches. The CDR3 is 15 residues long. This CDR3 is CASSHYGGSQETQYF. The CDR3 DNA sequence: TGTGCCAGCAGCCACTACGGGGGGTCCCAAGAGACCCAGTACTTC.

The chain couples TRBV24-1 to TRBJ2-1; 11 nucleotides line up with TRBD2. V was pared by 7 bases and J by 7 bases, with 8 bases of the junction left unmatched. The CDR3 has 15 amino acids. Germline loops: CDR1 KGHDR, CDR2 SFDVKD. CDR3 residues: CATSLAGTSGNEQFF. As DNA, the CDR3 is TGTGCCACCAGCCTAGCCGGGACTAGCGGTAATGAGCAGTTCTTC.

This chain joins TRBV19 and TRBJ1-5; 7 bases map to TRBD1. The germline gives CDR1 LNHDA, CDR2 SQIVND (reference sequence). The CDR3 is made up of 16 amino acids. The V and J ends lost 7 bases and 1 base, in that order; junction bases with no gene match: 10. The chain's CDR3 is CASTPTGTVSNQPQHF. CDR3 DNA: TGTGCCAGTACCCCTACCGGGACAGTAAGCAATCAGCCCCAGCATTTT.

The genes are TRBV5-6 and TRBJ1-1; no reliable D call. The CDR3 loop spans 16 amino acids. Trimming pared 6 bases from V and 4 bases from J, leaving 22 bases between. From germline, CDR1 is SGHDT and CDR2 YYEEEE. The DNA of the CDR3 is TGTGCCAGCATCCTGCGAATAACCACCGCCCCCACTGAAGCTTTCTTT. This gives the protein CASILRITTAPTEAFF.

Turning to this clone: Other DNA sequences in this specimen translate into the identical CDR3. This rearrangement joins TRBV9 to TRBJ1-5; D might be TRBD1 (6 bases). Germline assignment: CDR1 SGDLS and CDR2 YYNGEE. The V end was cut by 2 bases, the J end by 2 bases, with 11 bases between. The CDR3 consists of 15 residues. The CDR3, as DNA: TGTGCCAGCAGCGTGGGGACACTCGGCAATCAGCCCCAGCATTTT. Amino acid sequence: CASSVGTLGNQPQHF.

V gene TRBV6-1 combines with J gene TRBJ1-1; 8 bases line up with TRBD1. Germline CDR1 reads MNHNS; CDR2 reads SASEGT. The junction had 3 bases not matched to a gene; V was cut back by 2 bases and J by 1 base. The CDR3 extends over 15 amino acids. The CDR3 loop is CASSEQGASNTEAFF. CDR3 nucleotide sequence: TGTGCCAGCAGTGAACAGGGGGCGTCGAACACTGAAGCTTTCTTT.

This clone appeared a single time. This chain connects TRBV6-6 to TRBJ1-4; D ambiguous. Germline CDR1 is MNHNY and CDR2 is SVGAGI (reference sequence). The CDR3 runs 14 residues. V was clipped by 6 bases and J by 5 bases, with 13 bases between them. For the CDR3, the DNA is TGTGCCAGCAGGACTCCTGACAAGAATGAAAAACTGTTTTTT. Its protein product is CASRTPDKNEKLFF.

V and J are TRBV5-6 and TRBJ1-4; D call uncertain. Trimming shortened V by 0 bases and J by 3 bases, and 9 bases separated the two germline ends. Germline assignment: CDR1 SGHDT and CDR2 YYEEEE. The CDR3 loop spans 15 amino acids. The CDR3 DNA is TGTGCCAGCAGCTTGGAGTGGAGGGCTAATGAAAAACTGTTTTTT. It encodes CASSLEWRANEKLFF.

The V call is TRBV2, the J call TRBJ1-2; TRBD1 agrees at 7 bases. Unmatched junction bases numbered 9, after V lost 9 bases and J lost 8 bases. CDR1 and CDR2 from the germline V gene are SNHLY and FYNNEI. The CDR3 length is 12 residues. As DNA, the CDR3 is TGTGCCAGTCGGGACAGACCCGCGGGCTACACCTTC. Translation: CASRDRPAGYTF. The full variable domain, rest sourced from reference TRBV2 and TRBJ1-2, is EPEVTQTPSHQVTQMGQEVILRCVPISNHLYFYWYRQILGQKVEFLVSFYNNEISEKSEIFDDQFSVERPDGSNFTLKIRSTKLEDSAMYFCASRDRPAGYTFGSGTRLTVV.

The chain couples TRBV19 to TRBJ2-2; D remains ambiguous. Germline V lookup: CDR1 LNHDA, CDR2 SQIVND (reference sequence). This CDR3 region has 13 residues. V was cut by 0 bases and J by 6 bases, with 5 bases left in between. CDR3 amino acids: CASSIDWAGELFF. DNA of the CDR3: TGTGCCAGTAGTATAGACTGGGCCGGGGAGCTGTTTTTT.

The V gene is TRBV5-1, the J gene TRBJ2-6; 8 bases match TRBD1. The CDR3 length is 19 residues. Germline V lookup: CDR1 SGHRS, CDR2 YFSETQ. Losses at the gene ends were 4 bases for V and 2 bases for J; bases not matched to a gene: 14. CDR3 residues: CASSPLVGTGLTGANVLTF. The CDR3 DNA reads as TGCGCCAGCAGCCCCTTGGTAGGGACAGGCCTGACTGGGGCCAACGTCCTGACTTTC.

The chain recombines TRBV24-1 with TRBJ2-1; unclear D gene. Per the germline V gene, CDR1 is KGHDR and CDR2 is SFDVKD. V was trimmed by 0 bases and J by 3 bases, leaving 8 bases between them. The CDR3 has 15 amino acids. The DNA of the CDR3 is TGTGCCACCAGTGATTTGGGGAAAGACTACAATGAGCAGTTCTTC. Translation: CATSDLGKDYNEQFF.